The rows below give T cell receptor beta chains drawn from one sample of a study of blood T cell repertoires in COVID-19. The data were produced by immunoSEQ multiplex PCR, yet TCRdb's version contains in-frame clones alone and is incomplete. The sample lists 37,000 or so clones; over 75% were seen once. Sequencing was carried out using peripheral blood. All receptors come from an elderly man with active or convalescent COVID-19. Each CDR3 is given with its conserved first and last residue. D genes are given only for firm matches. The listing skips clone size in some rows; elsewhere it reads once, few, many or a size class.

>NA|NA|TRBJ1-2|TRBV28
CASSLEVRGYTF
TGTGCCAGCAGTTTGGAGGTGCGAGGCTACACCTTC
>few|NA|TRBJ1-4|TRBV11-1
CASSLSALTNEKLFF
TGTGCCAGCAGCTTGTCCGCTCTAACGAATGAAAAACTGTTTTTT
>NA|NA|TRBJ1-2|TRBV5-1
CASSLEQGVDYTF
TGCGCCAGCAGCTTGGAACAGGGAGTTGACTACACCTTC
>NA|NA|TRBJ2-3|TRBV3-1/TRBV3-2
CASSQVGGGRITDTQYF
TGTGCCAGCAGCCAAGTGGGGGGAGGAAGGATCACAGATACGCAGTATTTT
>NA|TRBD1|TRBJ1-4|TRBV11-2
CASSPGQGEKLFF
TGTGCCAGCAGTCCAGGACAGGGTGAAAAACTGTTTTTT
>NA|NA|TRBJ1-5|TRBV3-1/TRBV3-2
CASSQGGHQPQHF
TGTGCCAGCAGCCAAGGAGGGCACCAGCCCCAGCATTTT
>few|TRBD2|TRBJ2-7|TRBV4-3
CASSHMLADNYEQYF
TGCGCCAGCAGCCACATGCTAGCGGATAACTACGAGCAGTACTTC
>NA|NA|TRBJ1-3|TRBV3-1/TRBV3-2
CASSQGLGNTIYF
TGTGCCAGCAGCCAAGGTCTTGGAAACACCATATATTTT
>NA|TRBD2|TRBJ2-2|TRBV7-9
CASSFLAGSNTGELFF
TGTGCCAGCAGCTTCCTAGCGGGGTCGAACACCGGGGAGCTGTTTTTT
>NA|NA|TRBJ2-4|TRBV2
CASSGLKTNIQYF
TGTGCCAGCAGTGGACTGAAGACCAACATTCAGTACTTC
>NA|NA|TRBJ1-1|TRBV12-3/TRBV12-4
CASSKTENTEAFF
TGTGCCAGCAGCAAAACAGAGAACACTGAAGCTTTCTTT
>once|NA|TRBJ1-4|TRBV4-3
CASSWGLGNEKLFF
TGCGCCAGCAGCTGGGGGCTGGGTAATGAAAAACTGTTTTTT
>NA|TRBD2|TRBJ2-3|TRBV7-2
CASSLKRLAGTSTDTQYF
TGTGCCAGCAGCTTAAAGCGACTAGCGGGGACCAGCACAGATACGCAGTATTTT
>NA|NA|TRBJ2-7|TRBV6-2/TRBV6-3
CASSYTFDRSGFYEQYF
TGTGCCAGCAGTTACACCTTTGACAGGTCGGGATTCTACGAGCAGTACTTC
>NA|NA|TRBJ2-7|TRBV12-3/TRBV12-4
CASSLAASYEQYF
TGTGCCAGCAGTTTAGCAGCCTCCTACGAGCAGTACTTC
>NA|NA|TRBJ2-3|TRBV9
CASSGEGETGYFTDTQYF
TGTGCCAGCAGCGGCGAAGGGGAGACAGGTTACTTCACAGATACGCAGTATTTT
>NA|NA|TRBJ1-1|TRBV30
CACKGSGNTEAFF
TGTGCCTGCAAAGGGAGTGGGAACACTGAAGCTTTCTTT
>NA|TRBD1|TRBJ1-3|TRBV7-8
CASSLAHRGTGNTIYF
TGTGCCAGCAGCTTAGCTCACAGGGGTACCGGAAACACCATATATTTT
>once|NA|TRBJ2-1|TRBV3-1/TRBV3-2
CASSQALVDNEQFF
TGTGCCAGCAGCCAAGCCCTAGTAGACAATGAGCAGTTCTTC
>NA|TRBD1|TRBJ2-1|TRBV11-2
CASSLSLDRAREGNEQFF
TGTGCCAGCAGCTTATCCCTCGACAGGGCACGCGAGGGCAATGAGCAGTTCTTC
>NA|NA|TRBJ1-5|TRBV10-3
CAAEQGFTNQPQHF
TGTGCCGCCGAACAGGGATTTACGAATCAGCCCCAGCATTTT
>NA|NA|TRBJ1-2|TRBV29-1
CSVGGWRGRGYTF
TGCAGCGTTGGAGGATGGAGGGGCCGAGGCTACACCTTC
>NA|TRBD2|TRBJ2-2|TRBV7-3
CASSKGLAGATGELFF
TGTGCCAGCAGCAAAGGGCTAGCGGGGGCCACAGGGGAGCTGTTTTTT
>NA|NA|TRBJ1-3|TRBV16
CASSAIPQGLSGNTIYF
TGTGCCAGCAGCGCCATCCCACAGGGTCTCTCTGGAAACACCATATATTTT
>medium-sized|NA|TRBJ1-2|TRBV4-1
CASSQDRRGQRLYGYTF
TGCGCCAGCAGCCAAGATAGAAGAGGACAAAGGCTGTATGGCTACACCTTC
>NA|NA|TRBJ2-3|TRBV3-1/TRBV3-2
CASRSLGLETDTQYF
TGTGCCAGCAGGAGTCTCGGCCTGGAGACAGATACGCAGTATTTT
>few|TRBD1|TRBJ2-5|TRBV7-9
CASSLRTGGKKETQYF
TGTGCCAGCAGCCTCCGGACAGGGGGCAAGAAAGAGACCCAGTACTTC
>NA|NA|TRBJ2-7|TRBV7-9
CASSADGLPYEQYF
TGTGCCAGCAGCGCGGACGGACTACCCTACGAGCAGTACTTC
>few|NA|TRBJ2-7|TRBV2
CASSESVAYEQYF
TGTGCCAGCAGTGAATCCGTCGCCTACGAGCAGTACTTC
>NA|NA|TRBJ1-1|TRBV27
CASRHSPGTEAFF
TGTGCCAGCAGACATTCTCCCGGGACTGAAGCTTTCTTT
>NA|NA|TRBJ2-7|TRBV11-2
CASSPHRGPYEQYF
TGTGCCAGCAGCCCCCATAGGGGCCCCTACGAGCAGTACTTC
>NA|TRBD1|TRBJ2-6|TRBV9
CASSVVARGSGANVLTF
TGTGCCAGCAGCGTAGTGGCCAGGGGGTCTGGGGCCAACGTCCTGACTTTC
>few|NA|TRBJ2-7|TRBV4-3
CASSQVLTGHRAWEQYF
TGCGCCAGCAGCCAAGTCTTAACGGGACACCGGGCGTGGGAGCAGTACTTC
>NA|TRBD1|TRBJ1-5|TRBV2
CASSGQGNQPQHF
TGTGCCAGCAGTGGACAGGGAAATCAGCCCCAGCATTTT
>NA|NA|TRBJ2-7|TRBV5-4
CASSLWGGGSYEQYF
TGTGCCAGCAGCTTATGGGGTGGAGGCTCCTACGAGCAGTACTTC
>NA|NA|TRBJ1-4|TRBV21-1
CASSTLGETNEKLFF
TGTGCCAGCAGCACCCTCGGGGAAACTAATGAAAAACTGTTTTTT
>once|NA|TRBJ1-5|TRBV5-6
CASSLGSGTRGSGTQHF
TGTGCCAGCAGCTTGGGGAGCGGGACCAGGGGATCAGGAACCCAGCATTTT
>few|TRBD1|TRBJ1-6|TRBV5-1
CASSRAGGNSPLHF
TGCGCCAGCTCGAGGGCAGGGGGCAATTCACCCCTCCACTTT
>NA|NA|TRBJ2-2|TRBV30
CAWTGQRSGELFF
TGTGCCTGGACAGGACAGAGGTCCGGGGAGCTGTTTTTT
>few|NA|TRBJ1-5|TRBV6-1
CASSEVEGRPQHF
TGTGCCAGCAGTGAAGTTGAGGGTCGGCCCCAGCATTTT
>NA|NA|TRBJ2-5|TRBV7-9
CASSSFFEKQETQYF
TGTGCCAGCAGCTCCTTTTTTGAGAAACAAGAGACCCAGTACTTC
>NA|TRBD1|TRBJ2-1|TRBV19
CASSKGAARDEQFF
TGTGCCAGTAGTAAGGGGGCAGCTCGCGATGAGCAGTTCTTC
>NA|TRBD2|TRBJ2-1|TRBV6-5
CASTVVSGANEQFF
TGTGCCAGCACCGTCGTCAGCGGGGCAAATGAGCAGTTCTTC
>NA|NA|TRBJ2-7|TRBV7-8
CASSFSSSDSGRFFF
TGTGCCAGCAGCTTTAGTTCTAGTGACTCTGGCCGATTTTTTTTC
>NA|TRBD2|TRBJ2-3|TRBV5-1
CASSLGLADYTDTQYF
TGCGCCAGCAGCTTGGGACTAGCGGACTACACAGATACGCAGTATTTT
>NA|NA|TRBJ2-1|TRBV7-2
CASSFSTEQFF
TGTGCCAGCAGCTTCAGTACTGAGCAGTTCTTC
>NA|TRBD2|TRBJ2-1|TRBV7-6
CASSGIAGGPGNEQFF
TGTGCCAGCAGCGGAATAGCGGGGGGGCCTGGGAATGAGCAGTTCTTC
>NA|NA|TRBJ2-1|TRBV27
CASRMVAEGNEQFF
TGTGCCAGCAGAATGGTAGCGGAAGGGAATGAGCAGTTCTTC
>NA|TRBD2|TRBJ2-3|TRBV6-1
CASSSGGGRTDTQYF
TGTGCCAGCAGCTCTGGCGGGGGTCGGACAGATACGCAGTATTTT